These 14 T cell receptor beta chains originate from one sample sequenced in a study of immune cell composition in non-small cell lung cancer. The assay was immunoSEQ multiplex PCR, and TCRdb's table has in-frame clones only and misses some. The sample carries around 1,600 clones, about four fifths recorded once. Sample: lung tumor tissue. Every receptor here comes from a human donor with non-small cell lung cancer.

This chain joins TRBV11-1 and TRBJ2-5; 8 nucleotides match TRBD2. The germline V gene has CDR1 SGHAT and CDR2 FQDESV (reference sequence). V trimming: 6 bases; J trimming: 2 bases; junction bases outside the gene matches: 8. This CDR3 spans 15 amino acids. CDR3 in amino acids: CASRAASGPQETQYF. The CDR3 DNA is TGTGCCAGCAGGGCCGCTAGCGGGCCACAAGAGACCCAGTACTTC.

The rearrangement joins TRBV6-6 to TRBJ2-7; 8 bases fit TRBD1. This CDR3 has 15 amino acids. V was pared by 6 bases and J by 4 bases, with 11 bases of the junction left unmatched. Germline CDR1 and CDR2: MNHNY and SVGAGI (reference sequence). CDR3 DNA sequence: TGTGCCAGCAGCCCCCGACAGGGGTGGTCTTACGAGCAGTACTTC. Its translation is CASSPRQGWSYEQYF.

This clone was seen more than once but under ten times. The chain joins TRBV6-6 to TRBJ2-5, with D possibly matching TRBD1 (5 bases). V was pared by 2 bases and J by 4 bases, with 11 bases between. The CDR3 totals 14 residues. CDR1 and CDR2 from the germline V gene are MNHNY and SVGAGI (reference sequence). CDR3 nucleotides: TGTGCCAGCAGTTACGACTGGCAGGGAGAGACCCAGTACTTC. It yields the protein CASSYDWQGETQYF.

The chain combines TRBV5-5 with TRBJ2-1; 8 nucleotides line up with TRBD1. The CDR3 runs to 13 residues. V lost 0 bases and J lost 9; bases outside the gene matches: 2. Germline V lookup: CDR1 SGHKS, CDR2 YYEKEE (reference sequence). The CDR3 reads CASSLAGGLEQFF. The CDR3 nucleotides read TGTGCCAGCAGCTTGGCAGGGGGCCTTGAGCAGTTCTTC.

V gene TRBV5-6 combines with J gene TRBJ1-5; unclear D gene. This CDR3 spans 13 amino acids. Germline CDR1 and CDR2: SGHDT and YYEEEE. V shed 7 bases and J shed 7 bases, with 15 bases lying between them. CDR3 in amino acids: CASSVFSGQPQHF. The CDR3 coding sequence is TGTGCCAGCTCCGTCTTCTCGGGACAGCCCCAGCATTTT.

The rearrangement joins TRBV27 to TRBJ2-7, with a tentative D call TRBD1 (5 bases). V lost 2 bases to trimming and J lost 3 bases, with 14 bases between them. CDR1 and CDR2 (germline): MNHEY, SMNVEV (reference sequence). CDR3 size: 15 residues. CDR3 in DNA: TGTGCCAGCAGTTTAGATCCCGACAGCCACTACGAGCAGTACTTC. It encodes CASSLDPDSHYEQYF.

The rearrangement uses TRBV10-2 and TRBJ2-7; TRBD2 might be the D (5 bases). The CDR3 spans 12 residues. The ends were cut back, 6 bases at V and 6 bases at J, with 12 bases in the middle. CDR1 and CDR2 (germline): WSHSY, SAAADI. DNA for the CDR3: TGCGCCAGCAGCGCGACAACTAGCGAGCAGTACTTC. Translated: CASSATTSEQYF.

The chain recombines TRBV5-4 with TRBJ2-1; 10 bases are shared with TRBD1. CDR1 SGHNT and CDR2 YYREEE come from the germline V gene (reference sequence). The junction had 9 bases not matched to a gene; V was cut back by 3 bases and J by 6 bases. The CDR3 extends over 16 amino acids. The CDR3 nucleotides are TGTGCCAGCAGCTGGGGGGGACAGGGGAAAGGCAATGAGCAGTTCTTC. The encoded protein is CASSWGGQGKGNEQFF. Filled out from reference TRBV5-4 and TRBJ2-1, the complete variable domain reads ETGVTQSPTHLIKTRGQQVTLRCSSQSGHNTVSWYQQALGQGPQFIFQYYREEENGRGNFPPRFSGLQFPNYSSELNVNALELDDSALYLCASSWGGQGKGNEQFFGPGTRLTVL.

CDR3: CASSGGATNEKLFF. CDR3 DNA: TGCGCCAGCAGCGGGGGGGCAACTAATGAAAAACTGTTTTTT. The V gene is TRBV5-1, the J gene TRBJ1-4; D is perhaps TRBD1 (5 bases). Trimming shortened V by 4 bases and J by 0 bases, and 7 bases separated the two germline ends. Per germline, CDR1 SGHRS and CDR2 YFSETQ. This CDR3 region has 14 residues.

The V and J genes are TRBV5-6 and TRBJ1-4; D call uncertain. Trimming took 3 bases from V and 10 from J, leaving 10 bases between them. Germline V gene data show CDR1 as SGHDT and CDR2 as YYEEEE. The CDR3 loop spans 12 amino acids. The CDR3 DNA is TGTGCCAGCAGCTATGAAGCCGGAAAACTGTTTTTT. Amino acids: CASSYEAGKLFF.

This chain connects TRBV29-1 to TRBJ2-6, with D possibly TRBD2 on 5 matching bases. This CDR3 comprises 17 residues. V shed 5 bases and J shed 5 bases, with 22 bases lying between them. Per the germline V gene, CDR1 is SQVTM and CDR2 is ANQGSEA. CDR3 region: CSVSRDYIQSRANVLTF. The CDR3 DNA reads as TGCAGCGTTTCGCGAGACTACATACAAAGTCGGGCCAACGTCCTGACTTTC. Together with reference TRBV29-1 and TRBJ2-6, the CDR3 gives the full variable domain: SAVISQKPSRDICQRGTSLTIQCQVDSQVTMMFWYRQQPGQSLTLIATANQGSEATYESGFVIDKFPISRPNLTFSTLTVSNMSPEDSSIYLCSVSRDYIQSRANVLTFGAGSRLTVL.

The chain links TRBV5-1 to TRBJ2-2, with TRBD2 as a possible D gene (6 bases). Germline assignment: CDR1 SGHRS and CDR2 YFSETQ. The CDR3 is 15 residues long. The germline V and J ends were trimmed by 3 bases and 1 base, with 10 bases remaining between them. The CDR3 DNA is TGCGCCAGCAGCTCGGGGGAGAGGAACACCGGGGAGCTGTTTTTT. Its protein is CASSSGERNTGELFF. The full variable domain, rest sourced from reference TRBV5-1 and TRBJ2-2, is KAGVTQTPRYLIKTRGQQVTLSCSPISGHRSVSWYQQTPGQGLQFLFEYFSETQRNKGNFPGRFSGRQFSNSRSEMNVSTLELGDSALYLCASSSGERNTGELFFGEGSRLTVL.

V is TRBV14 and J is TRBJ2-7, with 10 bases lining up with TRBD2. The CDR3 length is 20 residues. V was clipped by 1 base and J by 4 bases; unmatched bases: 19. Germline assignment: CDR1 SGHDN and CDR2 FVKESK. CDR3 nucleotide sequence: TGTGCCAGCAGCCAAGTTGAAGACGGGAAAAGCGGGAGGGTACAGTACGAGCAGTACTTC. This translates into CASSQVEDGKSGRVQYEQYF.

The J gene is TRBJ2-5, the V gene TRBV6-5; no firm D call. The ends were cut back, 5 bases at V and 7 bases at J, with 11 bases in the middle. In germline, CDR1 is MNHEY, CDR2 SVGAGI. The CDR3 is made up of 12 amino acids. This CDR3 is CASSLPSGTQYF. CDR3 bases: TGTGCCAGCAGTCTCCCGAGTGGGACCCAGTACTTC.